The source of this T cell receptor (beta chain) is a study of T cells in Graves' hyperthyroidism and ophthalmopathy. Using around 10 ml of fresh peripheral blood, PBMCs were prepared. To note about this clonotype: The antigen remains unidentified.

The investigators amplified TCR beta CDR3 regions from RNA transcripts. TCR CDR3 regions were first amplified by RT-PCR with HTBI primers. TCRdb ran MiXCR on the multiplex PCR reads and lists one entry per CDR3 protein. The sample includes over 350,000 distinct CDR3 sequences, around an eighth of them seen just once. This CDR3 contains 18 residues. Germline assignment: CDR1 LGHDT and CDR2 YNNKEL (reference sequence). V gave up 0 bases and J gave up 3 bases, with 18 bases separating them. Study outcomes and limitations: Blood samples included most of the expanded thyroid clonotypes exceeding 0.001.

The source of this sequence is a man between 50 and 59 years old with Graves' ophthalmopathy. Sequenced material: blood. This rearrangement joins TRBV3-1 to TRBJ1-3; possible D gene TRBD1, 5 bases. The CDR3 loop is CASSQDVDGTSFGNTIYF. The CDR3 DNA reads as TGTGCCAGCAGCCAAGATGTAGACGGGACTTCTTTTGGAAACACCATATATTTT.